A selection of T cell receptor beta chains follows, all from one sample in a study of beta chain features in type 1 diabetes. This table comes from immunoSEQ multiplex PCR, and its TCRdb copy is limited to in-frame clones, with some not included. The sample holds approximately 270,000 clones, roughly an eighth seen once. The sample comprised naive CD4+ T cells from blood. The receptors come from a man younger than 40 with type 1 diabetes. Each CDR3 is given without its conserved first and last residue. D genes are given only for firm matches. Some rows have no size entry. The others give once, few or many, or a class for an expanded clone.

abundance	v_gene	d_gene	CDR3aa
few	TRBV9	TRBD2	ASSVTSGRGTGELF
few	TRBV6-6	-	ASSGTTGNYEQY
-	TRBV16	TRBD2	ASSPPGLAGATQY
-	TRBV18	TRBD2	ASSPRLAGTTGELF
-	TRBV7-2	TRBD2	ASSRGSGVNQETQY
-	TRBV10-2	TRBD2	ATRTSGSVQF
-	TRBV7-3	TRBD1	ASSLGTGAYEQY
-	TRBV7-2	TRBD2	AVTSGNYEQY
few	TRBV9	-	ASSVGQLSYEQY
-	TRBV29-1	-	SVLGGATNEKLF
-	TRBV2	TRBD1	ASGQGKREAF
-	TRBV5-1	TRBD2	ASSLDRLAGHNEQF
few	TRBV7-9	-	ASSSRGKETQY
few	TRBV9	-	ASSPTGSPSYNEQF
few	TRBV18	TRBD1	ASSPGQGFYEQY
-	TRBV7-2	TRBD1	ASSSGTGSGFQPQH
few	TRBV18	TRBD2	ASSPGLQETQY
few	TRBV6-5	TRBD1	ASSYSGQGGYEQY
-	TRBV2	TRBD2	ASSSLAGSYNEQF
-	TRBV7-8	-	ASSRTVSYEQY
-	TRBV5-4	TRBD1	ASSSTLQGLTNEQF
-	TRBV6-5	-	ASSYSGGAETQY
-	TRBV6-1	-	ASSEVGGATNEKLF
few	TRBV18	TRBD1	ASSLRDRETQY
few	TRBV18	TRBD1	ASSPRRDRDEKLF
-	TRBV7-3	TRBD2	ASSPGTSGMYNEQF
few	TRBV9	TRBD1	ASSVQDRGPGNTIY
few	TRBV30	-	AWTPGSAQETQY
-	TRBV7-9	TRBD1	ASSRPGQQNTEAF
few	TRBV7-8	TRBD2	ASSFGTSGRPSQF
-	TRBV5-1	TRBD1	ASSPGWTGQETQY
-	TRBV29-1	-	SVVSGGTGETQY